Included here is one TCR beta chain sequence, with context. As yet, its antigen is unknown. The data derive from a study of T-cell memory formation after mild COVID-19. The CDR3 covers 14 residues. Germline values: CDR1 SQVTM, CDR2 ANQGSEA. Trimming left V 1 base short and J 4 bases short, with 10 bases between. Via MiXCR, TCRdb re-called the 5' RACE reads, giving one row per CDR3 protein. The repertoire holds about 140,000 distinct CDR3 sequences, 11% to 15% seen once, with around 30% in the top ten. Findings of the study overall: Shrinking CD4+ clones were chiefly CM and EM; CD8+ ones were chiefly EMRA. That cross-reactive memory joined was suggested by some responding clones appearing in pre-infection memory.

This chain uses TRBV29-1 with TRBJ2-2; D ambiguous. The TCR comes from an adult woman who had mild COVID-19 (a few samples of this study predate the infection). Cell type and time point are not known. Source material: PBMCs or a T cell subset sorted from them (not recorded which). CDR3 residues: CSVEGHLPTGELFF. In nucleotides, the CDR3 is TGCAGCGTTGAAGGACATCTCCCCACCGGGGAGCTGTTTTTT.